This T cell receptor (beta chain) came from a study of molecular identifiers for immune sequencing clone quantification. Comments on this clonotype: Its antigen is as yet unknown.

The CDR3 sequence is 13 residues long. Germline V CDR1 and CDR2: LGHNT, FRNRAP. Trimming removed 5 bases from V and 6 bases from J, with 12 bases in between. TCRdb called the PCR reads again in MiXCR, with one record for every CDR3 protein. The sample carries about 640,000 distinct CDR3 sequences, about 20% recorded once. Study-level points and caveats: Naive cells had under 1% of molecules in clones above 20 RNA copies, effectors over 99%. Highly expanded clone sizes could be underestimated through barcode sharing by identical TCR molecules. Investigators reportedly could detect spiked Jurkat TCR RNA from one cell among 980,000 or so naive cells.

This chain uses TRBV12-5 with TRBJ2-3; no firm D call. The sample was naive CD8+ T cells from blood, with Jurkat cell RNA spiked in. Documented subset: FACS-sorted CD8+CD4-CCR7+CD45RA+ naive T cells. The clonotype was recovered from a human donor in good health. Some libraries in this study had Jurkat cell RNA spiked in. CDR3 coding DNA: TGTGCTAGTGGTCTCTACATGGGCGATACGCAGTATTTT. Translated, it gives CASGLYMGDTQYF.